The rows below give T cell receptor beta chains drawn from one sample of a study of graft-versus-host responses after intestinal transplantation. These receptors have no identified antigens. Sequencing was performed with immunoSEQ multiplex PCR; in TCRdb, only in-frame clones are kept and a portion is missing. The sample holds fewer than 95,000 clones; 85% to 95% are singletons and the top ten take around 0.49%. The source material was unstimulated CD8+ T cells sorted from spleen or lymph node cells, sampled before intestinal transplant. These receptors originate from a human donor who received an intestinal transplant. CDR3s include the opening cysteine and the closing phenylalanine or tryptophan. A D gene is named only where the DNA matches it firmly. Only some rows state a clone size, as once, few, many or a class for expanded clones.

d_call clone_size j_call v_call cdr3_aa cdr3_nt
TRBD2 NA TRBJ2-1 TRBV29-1 CSVPQAGVRYNEQFF TGCAGCGTTCCACAAGCGGGAGTTCGGTACAATGAGCAGTTCTTC
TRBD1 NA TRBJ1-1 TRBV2 CASSEGTGANTEAFF TGTGCCAGCAGTGAAGGGACAGGGGCGAACACTGAAGCTTTCTTT
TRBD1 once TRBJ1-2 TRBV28 CASSYRGRSGYTF TGTGCCAGCAGTTACAGGGGGCGCAGTGGCTACACCTTC
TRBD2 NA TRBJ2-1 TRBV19 CASSTSGAFYNEQFF TGTGCCAGTAGTACTAGCGGGGCCTTCTACAATGAGCAGTTCTTC
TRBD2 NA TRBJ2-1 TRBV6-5 CASSYGSGTEQFF TGTGCCAGCAGTTACGGTAGCGGGACCGAGCAGTTCTTC
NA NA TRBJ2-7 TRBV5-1 CASRGSASVYEQYF TGCGCCTCCCGAGGGTCGGCGAGCGTCTACGAGCAGTACTTC
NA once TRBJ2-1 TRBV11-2 CASSLETQDLGDNEQFF TGTGCCAGCAGCTTAGAGACACAGGATCTAGGTGACAATGAGCAGTTCTTC
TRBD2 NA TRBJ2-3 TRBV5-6 CASSFWGGKDTQYF TGTGCCAGCAGCTTTTGGGGGGGAAAGGATACGCAGTATTTT
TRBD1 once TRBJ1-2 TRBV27 CASSLRDRGNYGYTF TGTGCCAGCAGTTTAAGGGACAGGGGGAACTATGGCTACACCTTC
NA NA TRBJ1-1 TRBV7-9 CASSYKNTEAFF TGTGCCAGCAGCTACAAGAACACTGAAGCTTTCTTT
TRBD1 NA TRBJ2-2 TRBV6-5 CASSTTGLVTGELFF TGTGCCAGCAGCACGACAGGGCTGGTCACCGGGGAGCTGTTTTTT
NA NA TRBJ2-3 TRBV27 CASSLYLDRLTDTQYF TGTGCCAGCAGTTTATATTTAGACAGGCTCACAGATACGCAGTATTTT
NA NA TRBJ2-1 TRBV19 CASSVPSYNEQFF TGTGCCAGTAGTGTACCTAGCTACAATGAGCAGTTCTTC
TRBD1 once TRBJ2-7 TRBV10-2 CASSNPDRGLEQYF TGCGCCAGCTCTAACCCGGACAGGGGGCTCGAGCAGTACTTC
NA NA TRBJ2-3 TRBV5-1 CASSHGSPDTQYF TGCGCCAGCAGTCACGGTTCCCCGGATACGCAGTATTTT
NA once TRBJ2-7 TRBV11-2 CASSLQQIYEQYF TGTGCCAGCAGCTTACAACAGATCTACGAGCAGTACTTC
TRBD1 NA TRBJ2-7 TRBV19 CASSPGQGMEQYF TGTGCCAGTAGTCCTGGACAGGGCATGGAGCAGTACTTC
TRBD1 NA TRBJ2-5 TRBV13 CASSLRTGGLETQYF TGTGCCAGCAGCCTAAGGACAGGGGGCTTAGAGACCCAGTACTTC
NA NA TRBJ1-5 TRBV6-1 CASSEEVAEPNQPQHF TGTGCCAGCAGTGAAGAGGTGGCGGAGCCGAATCAGCCCCAGCATTTT
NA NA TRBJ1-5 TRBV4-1 CASSQVPEAQNQPQHF TGCGCCAGCAGCCAAGTTCCTGAGGCTCAAAATCAGCCCCAGCATTTT
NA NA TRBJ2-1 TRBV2 CASSLSGISYNEQFF TGTGCCAGCAGCCTTAGCGGAATTTCCTACAATGAGCAGTTCTTC
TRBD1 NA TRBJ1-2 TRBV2 CASSDNRGISYGYTF TGTGCCAGCAGTGACAACAGGGGAATCTCTTATGGCTACACCTTC
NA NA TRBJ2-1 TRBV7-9 CASSPGPRTGRDEQFF TGTGCCAGCAGCCCAGGCCCCCGAACAGGGAGGGATGAGCAGTTCTTC
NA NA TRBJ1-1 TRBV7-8 CASSLGGGLWNTEAFF TGTGCCAGCAGCTTAGGAGGAGGACTGTGGAACACTGAAGCTTTCTTT
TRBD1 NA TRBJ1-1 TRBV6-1 CASSETGANTEAFF TGTGCCAGCAGTGAGACAGGGGCGAACACTGAAGCTTTCTTT
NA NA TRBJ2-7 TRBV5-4 CASRVQGGAYEQYF TGTGCCAGCAGAGTACAGGGGGGGGCCTACGAGCAGTACTTC
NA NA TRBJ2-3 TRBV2 CASSEKTGWGHDTQYF TGTGCCAGCAGTGAGAAAACAGGCTGGGGGCACGATACGCAGTATTTT
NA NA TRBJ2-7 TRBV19 CASSIETNSYEQYF TGTGCCAGTAGTATAGAGACTAACTCCTACGAGCAGTACTTC
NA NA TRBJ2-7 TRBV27 CASSLSASYEQYF TGTGCCAGCAGTTTATCGGCCTCGTACGAGCAGTACTTC
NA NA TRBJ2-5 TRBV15 CATSTAPRTGETQYF TGTGCCACCAGCACGGCTCCGCGGACTGGAGAGACCCAGTACTTC
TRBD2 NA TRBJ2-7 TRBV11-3 CASSLRPGLAYEQYF TGTGCCAGCAGCTTAAGGCCAGGACTAGCCTACGAGCAGTACTTC
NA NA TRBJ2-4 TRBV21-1 CASSISSGSRHIQYF TGTGCCAGCAGCATATCTAGCGGGAGTCGGCACATTCAGTACTTC
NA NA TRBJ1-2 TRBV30 CAWRGDGYTF TGTGCCTGGAGGGGCGATGGCTACACCTTC
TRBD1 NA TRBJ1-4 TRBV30 CAWSVGRGREKLFF TGTGCCTGGAGTGTTGGAAGGGGGCGGGAAAAACTGTTTTTT
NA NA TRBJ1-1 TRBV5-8 CASSFRAGRPNTEAFF TGTGCCAGCAGCTTTAGGGCAGGGAGGCCGAACACTGAAGCTTTCTTT
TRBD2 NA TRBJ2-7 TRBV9 CASSVARGSGGEQYF TGTGCCAGCAGCGTAGCGCGGGGGAGCGGAGGAGAGCAGTACTTC
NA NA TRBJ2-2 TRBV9 CASTPLAAGELFF TGTGCCAGCACCCCACTAGCAGCCGGGGAGCTGTTTTTT
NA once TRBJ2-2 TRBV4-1 CASSLAANTGELFF TGCGCCAGCAGCCTAGCAGCGAACACCGGGGAGCTGTTTTTT
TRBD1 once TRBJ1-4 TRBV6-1 CASSGTQTGGSDEKLFF TGTGCCAGCAGTGGTACTCAAACAGGGGGCTCGGATGAAAAACTGTTTTTT
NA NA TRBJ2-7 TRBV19 CASSITQGYEQYF TGTGCCAGTAGTATCACGCAGGGCTACGAGCAGTACTTC
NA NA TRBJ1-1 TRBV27 CASSSPKGIGIRTEAFF TGTGCCAGCAGTTCCCCTAAAGGTATCGGGATTAGAACTGAAGCTTTCTTT
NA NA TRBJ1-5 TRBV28 CASKSVGGSNQPQHF TGTGCCAGCAAATCGGTAGGGGGTAGCAATCAGCCCCAGCATTTT
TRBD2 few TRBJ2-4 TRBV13 CASSQGLAPKNIQYF TGTGCCAGCAGTCAAGGACTAGCGCCCAAAAACATTCAGTACTTC
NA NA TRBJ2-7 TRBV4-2 CASSQEAGLSYEQYF TGTGCCAGCAGCCAAGAAGCAGGGCTTTCCTACGAGCAGTACTTC
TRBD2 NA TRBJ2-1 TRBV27 CASSSSGAYNEQFF TGTGCCAGCAGTTCTAGCGGGGCCTACAATGAGCAGTTCTTC
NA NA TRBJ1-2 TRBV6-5 CASSPRAALDYTF TGTGCCAGCTCCCCCAGGGCCGCCCTGGACTACACCTTC
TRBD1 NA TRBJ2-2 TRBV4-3 CASSQGTGNTGELFF TGCGCCAGCAGCCAAGGGACAGGGAACACCGGGGAGCTGTTTTTT
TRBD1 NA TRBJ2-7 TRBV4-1 CASSPRTGAYEQYF TGCGCCAGCAGCCCGAGGACAGGGGCCTACGAGCAGTACTTC
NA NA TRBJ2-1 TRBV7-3 CASSHGGNEQFF TGTGCCAGCAGCCATGGCGGAAATGAGCAGTTCTTC
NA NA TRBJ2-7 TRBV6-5 CASSYGGMAYEQYF TGTGCCAGCAGTTACGGGGGCATGGCCTACGAGCAGTACTTC
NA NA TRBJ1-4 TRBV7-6 CASSLGGSNEKLFF TGTGCCAGCAGCTTAGGAGGGTCCAATGAAAAACTGTTTTTT
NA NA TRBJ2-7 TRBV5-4 CASSRDIHEQYF TGTGCCAGCAGCCGGGACATCCACGAGCAGTACTTC
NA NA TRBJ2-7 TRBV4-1 CASSQDGKSYEQYF TGCGCCAGCAGCCAAGACGGGAAGTCCTACGAGCAGTACTTC